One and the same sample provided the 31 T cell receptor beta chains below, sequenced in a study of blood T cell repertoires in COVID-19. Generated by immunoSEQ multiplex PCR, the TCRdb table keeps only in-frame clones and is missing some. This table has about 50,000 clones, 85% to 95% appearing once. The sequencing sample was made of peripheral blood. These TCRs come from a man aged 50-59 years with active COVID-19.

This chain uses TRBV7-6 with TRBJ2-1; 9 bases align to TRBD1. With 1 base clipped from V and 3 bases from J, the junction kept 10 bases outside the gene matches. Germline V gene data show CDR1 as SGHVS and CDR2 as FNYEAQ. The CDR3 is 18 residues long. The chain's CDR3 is CASSLVTGGGRVYNEQFF. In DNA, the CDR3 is TGTGCCAGCAGCTTAGTTACAGGGGGCGGGAGAGTCTACAATGAGCAGTTCTTC.

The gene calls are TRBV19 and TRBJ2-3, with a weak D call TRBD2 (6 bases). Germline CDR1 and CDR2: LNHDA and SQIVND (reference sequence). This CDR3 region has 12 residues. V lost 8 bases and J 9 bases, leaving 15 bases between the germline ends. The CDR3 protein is CASGSGGRTQYF. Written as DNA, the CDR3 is TGTGCCAGTGGCTCAGGTGGGAGGACGCAGTATTTT.

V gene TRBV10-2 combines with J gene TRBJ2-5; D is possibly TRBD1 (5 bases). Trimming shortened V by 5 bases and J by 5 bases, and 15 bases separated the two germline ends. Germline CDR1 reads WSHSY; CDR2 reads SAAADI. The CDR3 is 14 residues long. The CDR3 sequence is CASSLNGARETQYF. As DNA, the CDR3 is TGCGCCAGCAGTCTTAATGGGGCCAGGGAGACCCAGTACTTC.

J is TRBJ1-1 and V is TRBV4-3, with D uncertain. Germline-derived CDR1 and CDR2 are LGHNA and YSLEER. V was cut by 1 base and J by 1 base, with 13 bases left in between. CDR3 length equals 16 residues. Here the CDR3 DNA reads TGCGCCAGCAGCCAAGCTCTGAGTTTCGGGAACACTGAAGCTTTCTTT. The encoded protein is CASSQALSFGNTEAFF.

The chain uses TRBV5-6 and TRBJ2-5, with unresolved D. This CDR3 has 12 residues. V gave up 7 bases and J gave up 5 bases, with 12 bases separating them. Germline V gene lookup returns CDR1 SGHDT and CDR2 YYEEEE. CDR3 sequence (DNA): TGTGCCAGCTGCCAAGGAGCGGAGACCCAGTACTTC. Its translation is CASCQGAETQYF.

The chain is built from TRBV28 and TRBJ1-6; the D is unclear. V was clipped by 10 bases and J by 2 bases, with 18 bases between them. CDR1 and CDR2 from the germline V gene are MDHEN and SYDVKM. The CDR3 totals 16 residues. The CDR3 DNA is TGTGCCACTAGAGGCGGGATTCGAACCTATAATTCACCCCTCCACTTT. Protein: CATRGGIRTYNSPLHF.

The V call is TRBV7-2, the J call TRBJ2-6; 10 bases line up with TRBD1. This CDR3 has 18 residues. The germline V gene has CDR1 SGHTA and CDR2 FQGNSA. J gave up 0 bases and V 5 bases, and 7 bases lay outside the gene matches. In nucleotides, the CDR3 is TGTGCCAGCAGCCCCCGGGACAGGGGCCTCTCTGGGGCCAACGTCCTGACTTTC. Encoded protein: CASSPRDRGLSGANVLTF.

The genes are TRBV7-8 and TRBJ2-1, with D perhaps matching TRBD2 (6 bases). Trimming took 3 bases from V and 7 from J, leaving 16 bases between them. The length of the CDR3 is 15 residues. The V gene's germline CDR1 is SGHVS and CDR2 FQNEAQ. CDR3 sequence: CASSFATGVWNEQFF. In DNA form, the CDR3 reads TGTGCCAGCAGCTTTGCAACGGGAGTGTGGAATGAGCAGTTCTTC.

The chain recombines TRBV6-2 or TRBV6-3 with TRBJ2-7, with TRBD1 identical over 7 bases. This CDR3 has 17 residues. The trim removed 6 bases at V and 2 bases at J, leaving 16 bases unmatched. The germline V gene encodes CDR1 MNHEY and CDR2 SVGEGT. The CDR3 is CASSPGTGEISPYEQYF. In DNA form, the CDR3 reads TGTGCCAGCAGCCCCGGTACAGGGGAAATCAGCCCCTACGAGCAGTACTTC.

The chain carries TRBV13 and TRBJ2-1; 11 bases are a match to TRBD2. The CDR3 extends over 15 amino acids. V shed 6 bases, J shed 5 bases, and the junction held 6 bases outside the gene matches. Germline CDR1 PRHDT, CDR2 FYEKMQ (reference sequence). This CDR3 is CASRLTSGGHNEQFF. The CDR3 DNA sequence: TGTGCCAGCAGATTAACTAGCGGGGGACACAATGAGCAGTTCTTC.

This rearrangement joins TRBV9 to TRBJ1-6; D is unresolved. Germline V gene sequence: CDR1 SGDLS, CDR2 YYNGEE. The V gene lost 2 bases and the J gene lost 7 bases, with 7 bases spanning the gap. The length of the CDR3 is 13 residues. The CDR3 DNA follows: TGTGCCAGCAGCGTGTCCTCCAATTCACCCCTCCACTTT. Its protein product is CASSVSSNSPLHF.

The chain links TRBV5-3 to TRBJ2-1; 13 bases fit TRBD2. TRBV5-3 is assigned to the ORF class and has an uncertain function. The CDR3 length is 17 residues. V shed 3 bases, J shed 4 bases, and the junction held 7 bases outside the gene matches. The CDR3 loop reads CARSSTSGRALYNEQFF. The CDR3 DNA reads TGTGCCAGAAGCTCCACTAGCGGGAGGGCCTTGTACAATGAGCAGTTCTTC.

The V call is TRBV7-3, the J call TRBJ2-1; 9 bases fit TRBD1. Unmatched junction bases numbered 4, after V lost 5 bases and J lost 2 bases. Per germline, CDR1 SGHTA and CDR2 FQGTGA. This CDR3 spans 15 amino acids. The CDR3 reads CASSPGTGTYNEQFF. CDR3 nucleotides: TGTGCCAGCAGCCCCGGGACAGGGACCTACAATGAGCAGTTCTTC.

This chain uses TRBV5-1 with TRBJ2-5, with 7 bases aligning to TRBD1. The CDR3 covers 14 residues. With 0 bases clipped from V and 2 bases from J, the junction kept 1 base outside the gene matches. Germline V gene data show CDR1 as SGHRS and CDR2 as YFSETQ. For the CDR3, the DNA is TGCGCCAGCAGCTTGGCCAGGGGGCAAGAGACCCAGTACTTC. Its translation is CASSLARGQETQYF.

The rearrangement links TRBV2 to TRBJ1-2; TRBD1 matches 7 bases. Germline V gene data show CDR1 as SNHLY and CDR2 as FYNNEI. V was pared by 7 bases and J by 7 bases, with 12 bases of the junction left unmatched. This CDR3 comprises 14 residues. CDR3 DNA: TGTGCCAGCATCGGGGTGGACAGGTGGCTTGGCTACACCTTC. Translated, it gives CASIGVDRWLGYTF.

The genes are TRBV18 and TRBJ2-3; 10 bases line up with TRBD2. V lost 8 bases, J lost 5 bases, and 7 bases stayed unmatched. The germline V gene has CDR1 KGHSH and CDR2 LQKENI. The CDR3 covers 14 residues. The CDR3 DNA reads TGTGCCAGCCAGCGGGGGGGCCGGGTAGATACGCAGTATTTT. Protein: CASQRGGRVDTQYF.

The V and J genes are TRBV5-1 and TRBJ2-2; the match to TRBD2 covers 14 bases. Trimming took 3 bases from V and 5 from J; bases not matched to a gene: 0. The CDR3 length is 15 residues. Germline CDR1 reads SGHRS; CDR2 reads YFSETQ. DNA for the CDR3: TGCGCCAGCAGCTGGACTAGCGGGAGGACCGGGGAGCTGTTTTTT. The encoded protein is CASSWTSGRTGELFF.

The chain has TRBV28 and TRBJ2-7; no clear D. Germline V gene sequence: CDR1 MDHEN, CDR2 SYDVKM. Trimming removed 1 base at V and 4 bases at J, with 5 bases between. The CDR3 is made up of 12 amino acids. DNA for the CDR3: TGTGCCAGCAGTTTATCGGGTTACGAGCAGTACTTC. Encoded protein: CASSLSGYEQYF.

The CDR3 loop is CASSLRPSGTTDTQYF. The CDR3 DNA follows: TGTGCCAGCAGCCTCCGGCCTAGCGGGACGACAGATACGCAGTATTTT. The chain carries TRBV9 and TRBJ2-3; 9 nucleotides agree with TRBD2. Germline V gene data show CDR1 as SGDLS and CDR2 as YYNGEE. The V and J ends lost 4 bases and 3 bases, in that order; junction bases with no gene match: 9. The CDR3 totals 16 residues.

The CDR3 DNA reads TGTGCCAGCAGCCGATTCACCGGGGGCTCTGGAAACACCATATATTTT. It is translated as CASSRFTGGSGNTIYF. The chain combines TRBV28 with TRBJ1-3, with D possibly TRBD1 on 5 matching bases. CDR1 and CDR2 (germline): MDHEN, SYDVKM. Between the trimmed V and J ends, which lost 6 bases and 0 bases, there was a span of 15 bases. There are 16 residues in the CDR3.

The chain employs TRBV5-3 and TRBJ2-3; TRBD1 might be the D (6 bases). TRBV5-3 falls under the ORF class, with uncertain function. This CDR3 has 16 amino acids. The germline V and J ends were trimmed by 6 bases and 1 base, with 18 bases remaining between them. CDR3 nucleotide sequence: TGTGCCAGAACCATGAGACCAGGGGTGCGCACAGATACGCAGTATTTT. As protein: CARTMRPGVRTDTQYF.

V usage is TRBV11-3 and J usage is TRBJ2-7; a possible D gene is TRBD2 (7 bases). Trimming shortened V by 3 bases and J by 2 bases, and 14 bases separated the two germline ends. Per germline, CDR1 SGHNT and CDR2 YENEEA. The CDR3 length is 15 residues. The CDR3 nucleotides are TGTGCCAGCAGCTTGGGCGGGGGCCGAACCTACGAGCAGTACTTC. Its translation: CASSLGGGRTYEQYF.

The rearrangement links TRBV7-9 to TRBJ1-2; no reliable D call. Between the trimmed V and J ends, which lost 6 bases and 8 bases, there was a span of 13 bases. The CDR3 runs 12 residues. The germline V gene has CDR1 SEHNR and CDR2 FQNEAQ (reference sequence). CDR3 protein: CASSSITQGYTF. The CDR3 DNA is TGTGCCAGCAGTTCCATAACTCAAGGCTACACCTTC. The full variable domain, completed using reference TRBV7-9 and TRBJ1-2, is DTGVSQNPRHKITKRGQNVTFRCDPISEHNRLYWYRQTLGQGPEFLTYFQNEAQLEKSRLLSDRFSAERPKGSFSTLEIQRTEQGDSAMYLCASSSITQGYTFGSGTRLTVV.

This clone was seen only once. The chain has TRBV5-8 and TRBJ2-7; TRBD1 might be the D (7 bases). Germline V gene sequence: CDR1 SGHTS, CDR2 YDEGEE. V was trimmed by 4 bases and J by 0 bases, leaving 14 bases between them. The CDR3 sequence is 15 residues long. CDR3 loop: CASSRGTVSSYEQYF. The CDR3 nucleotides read TGTGCCAGCAGCCGGGGGACAGTTAGCTCCTACGAGCAGTACTTC.

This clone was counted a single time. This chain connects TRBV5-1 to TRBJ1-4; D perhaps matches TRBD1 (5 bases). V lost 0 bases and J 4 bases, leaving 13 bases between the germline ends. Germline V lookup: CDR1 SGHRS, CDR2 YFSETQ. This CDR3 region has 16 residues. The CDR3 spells CASSLGTLAINEKLFF. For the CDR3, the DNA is TGCGCCAGCAGCTTGGGGACACTTGCTATTAATGAAAAACTGTTTTTT.

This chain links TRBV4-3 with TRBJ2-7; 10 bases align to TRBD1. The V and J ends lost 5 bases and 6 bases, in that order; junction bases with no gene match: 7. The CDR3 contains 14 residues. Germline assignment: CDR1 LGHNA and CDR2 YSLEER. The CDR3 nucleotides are TGCGCCAGCAGCGTCCGGGACAGGGGTTTCGAGCAGTACTTC. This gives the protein CASSVRDRGFEQYF.

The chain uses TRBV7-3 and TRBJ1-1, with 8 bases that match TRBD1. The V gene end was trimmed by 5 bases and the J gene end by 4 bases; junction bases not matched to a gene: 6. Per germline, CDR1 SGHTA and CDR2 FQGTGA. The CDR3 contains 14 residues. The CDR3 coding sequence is TGTGCCAGCAGCCATACAGGGGGGAGCACTGAAGCTTTCTTT. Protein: CASSHTGGSTEAFF.

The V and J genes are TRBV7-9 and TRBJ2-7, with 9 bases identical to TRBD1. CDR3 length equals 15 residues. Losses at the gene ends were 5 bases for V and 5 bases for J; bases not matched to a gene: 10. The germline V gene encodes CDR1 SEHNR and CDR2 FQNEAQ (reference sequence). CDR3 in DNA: TGTGCCAGCAGCAGACCGGGACAGGGTGGCAACGAGCAGTACTTC. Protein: CASSRPGQGGNEQYF.

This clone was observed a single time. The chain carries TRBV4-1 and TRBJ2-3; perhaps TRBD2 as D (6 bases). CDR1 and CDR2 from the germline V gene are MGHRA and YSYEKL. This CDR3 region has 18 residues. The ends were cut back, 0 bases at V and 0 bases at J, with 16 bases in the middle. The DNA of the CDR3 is TGCGCCAGCAGCCAAGAGGACTGGCGGGATAGAAGCACAGATACGCAGTATTTT. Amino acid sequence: CASSQEDWRDRSTDTQYF.

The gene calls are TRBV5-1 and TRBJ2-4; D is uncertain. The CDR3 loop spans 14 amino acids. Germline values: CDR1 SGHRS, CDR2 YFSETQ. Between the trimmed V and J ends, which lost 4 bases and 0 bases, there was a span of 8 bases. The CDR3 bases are TGCGCCAGCAGCCTAAGTTTAGCCAAAAACATTCAGTACTTC. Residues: CASSLSLAKNIQYF.

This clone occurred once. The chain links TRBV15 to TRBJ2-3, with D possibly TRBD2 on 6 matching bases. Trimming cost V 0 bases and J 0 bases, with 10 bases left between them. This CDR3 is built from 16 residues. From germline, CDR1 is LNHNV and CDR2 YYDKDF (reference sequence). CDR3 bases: TGTGCCACCAGCAGAGACCAAGCGGGTAGCACAGATACGCAGTATTTT. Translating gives CATSRDQAGSTDTQYF.